This TCR beta chain was found in a study of human T cells and chemical hapten exposure. Study-level background: On the upper back, patch tests were applied with 0.01% DPC and read at 6 days. Study-wide findings and caveats: Because all patients had alopecia, their immune responses might differ from healthy ones.

The CDR3 extends over 12 amino acids. Germline CDR1 and CDR2: DFQATT and SNEGSKA (reference sequence). Trimming cost V 0 bases and J 9 bases, with 6 bases left between them. Time point indicated: pre-sensitization, week 0. Treatment described: therapeutic diphenylcyclopropenone sensitization with weekly scalp DPC. In this sample, this clonotype turned up a few times. The antigen is not known. MiXCR, applied by TCRdb to the RACE reads, yields one record per CDR3 protein. This table holds 85,000 to 120,000 distinct CDR3 sequences, more than 10% found once. The rearrangement uses TRBV20-1 and TRBJ1-6; D not resolved. The source material was whole blood, sampled in connection with sensitization to the hapten diphenylcyclopropenone (DPC). The origin of this receptor is a woman aged 45-65 years with alopecia areata. Some clones in this sample may be carry-over from other donors' samples. The CDR3 spells CSAREQISPLHF. The CDR3 nucleotides read TGCAGTGCTAGAGAACAGATTTCACCCCTCCACTTT.